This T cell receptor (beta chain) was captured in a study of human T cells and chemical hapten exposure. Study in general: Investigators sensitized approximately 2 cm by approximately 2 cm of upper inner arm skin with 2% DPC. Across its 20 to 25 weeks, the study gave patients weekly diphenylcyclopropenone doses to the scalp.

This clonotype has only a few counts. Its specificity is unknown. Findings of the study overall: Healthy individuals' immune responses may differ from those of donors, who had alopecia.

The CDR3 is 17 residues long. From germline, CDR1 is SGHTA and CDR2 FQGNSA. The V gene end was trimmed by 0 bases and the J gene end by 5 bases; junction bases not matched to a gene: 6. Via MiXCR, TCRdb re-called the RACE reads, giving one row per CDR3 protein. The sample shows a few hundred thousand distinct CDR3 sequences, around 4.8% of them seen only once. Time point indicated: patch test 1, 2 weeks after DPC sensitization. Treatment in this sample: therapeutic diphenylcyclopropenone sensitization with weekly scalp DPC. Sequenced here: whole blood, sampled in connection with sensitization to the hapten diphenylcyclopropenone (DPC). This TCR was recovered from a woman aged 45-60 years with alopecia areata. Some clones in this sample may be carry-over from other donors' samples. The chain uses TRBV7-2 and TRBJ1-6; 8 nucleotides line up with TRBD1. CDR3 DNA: TGTGCCAGCAGCTTAGCGGGGCAGGGGGCTAATAATTCACCCCTCCACTTT. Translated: CASSLAGQGANNSPLHF.